Following are 14 T cell receptor beta chains from one sample sequenced in a study of cytomegalovirus exposure and HLA in healthy donors. The PCR was carried out with 60 Vbeta primers and 13 Jbeta primers. Generated by immunoSEQ multiplex PCR, the TCRdb table keeps only in-frame clones and is missing some. The table shows about 200,000 clones, with under 90% occurring only once. Sequencing used PBMCs. The receptors were sampled from a boy aged 2 to 10 in good health and CMV-seronegative.

The chain links TRBV27 to TRBJ1-5; 7 bases map to TRBD1. The CDR3 has 15 residues. With 8 bases clipped from V and 3 bases from J, the junction kept 10 bases outside the gene matches. Germline lookup yields CDR1 MNHEY and CDR2 SMNVEV (reference sequence). The CDR3 loop is CASDEQGKINQPQHF. The CDR3 DNA reads TGTGCCAGCGACGAACAGGGGAAGATCAATCAGCCCCAGCATTTT.

The J gene is TRBJ1-4, the V gene TRBV4-1; D gene uncertain. The CDR3 spans 15 residues. Germline-derived CDR1 and CDR2 are MGHRA and YSYEKL. Trimming stripped 0 bases from V and 7 bases from J, with 12 bases between. The chain's CDR3 is CASSQEGLHFEKLFF. DNA for the CDR3: TGCGCCAGCAGCCAAGAGGGCCTGCACTTTGAAAAACTGTTTTTT.

V gene TRBV27 combines with J gene TRBJ2-2; unclear D gene. The CDR3 sequence is 15 residues long. Germline V lookup: CDR1 MNHEY, CDR2 SMNVEV (reference sequence). The germline V and J ends were trimmed by 2 bases and 6 bases, with 13 bases remaining between them. The chain's CDR3 is CASSLTARSAGELFF. CDR3 bases: TGTGCCAGCAGTTTAACGGCGAGGAGCGCCGGGGAGCTGTTTTTT.

CDR3 sequence reads: CASRPGHFYEQYF. As DNA, the CDR3 is TGTGCCAGCAGACCGGGACACTTCTACGAGCAGTACTTC. The rearrangement links TRBV6-1 to TRBJ2-7; weak D call: TRBD1 (6 bases). The CDR3 length is 13 residues. Germline V CDR1 and CDR2: MNHNS, SASEGT. V dropped 6 bases and J dropped 3 bases, with 12 bases sitting between them.

The J gene is TRBJ2-3, the V gene TRBV7-2, with D possibly matching TRBD2 (6 bases). V lost 2 bases to trimming and J lost 6 bases, with 12 bases between them. Germline CDR1 reads SGHTA; CDR2 reads FQGNSA. The CDR3 runs 14 residues. CDR3 loop: CASSLSSRDDTQYF. CDR3 nucleotides: TGTGCCAGCAGCTTATCCTCGCGGGATGATACGCAGTATTTT.

The V call is TRBV19, the J call TRBJ2-7, with TRBD1 matching 8 bases. CDR1 LNHDA and CDR2 SQIVND come from the germline V gene (reference sequence). The length of the CDR3 is 14 residues. The junction had 7 bases not matched to a gene; V was cut back by 6 bases and J by 3 bases. CDR3 in DNA: TGTGCCAGTAGACCCGGGACAGGATTCTACGAGCAGTACTTC. Its translation is CASRPGTGFYEQYF.

This chain joins TRBV5-5 and TRBJ1-2; the D is unclear. The V gene's germline CDR1 is SGHKS and CDR2 YYEKEE (reference sequence). The V end lost 1 base, the J end lost 4 bases, and 5 bases lay between the germline ends. This CDR3 has 12 amino acids. The CDR3 DNA reads as TGTGCCAGCAGCTTGTCCAGCTATGGCTACACCTTC. Translation: CASSLSSYGYTF.

V usage is TRBV4-2 and J usage is TRBJ2-1; weak D call: TRBD2 (6 bases). Trimming shortened V by 0 bases and J by 8 bases, and 8 bases separated the two germline ends. The V gene's germline CDR1 is LGHNA and CDR2 YNFKEQ. This CDR3 has 13 amino acids. The CDR3 spells CASSQDSGHEQFF. The CDR3, as DNA: TGTGCCAGCAGCCAAGATAGCGGTCATGAGCAGTTCTTC.

The genes are TRBV7-2 and TRBJ1-6; D may be TRBD1 (5 bases). The CDR3 covers 14 residues. V lost 3 bases to trimming and J lost 5 bases, with 8 bases between them. Germline lookup yields CDR1 SGHTA and CDR2 FQGNSA. CDR3 loop: CASSFAGNNSPLHF. CDR3 nucleotide sequence: TGTGCCAGCAGCTTTGCAGGGAATAATTCACCCCTCCACTTT.

The chain uses TRBV5-1 and TRBJ2-1; 8 nucleotides line up with TRBD1. This CDR3 comprises 13 residues. Germline CDR1 and CDR2: SGHRS and YFSETQ. The ends lost 4 bases at V and 9 bases at J; junction bases unmatched: 6. The chain's CDR3 is CASSDLQGGEQFF. Here the CDR3 DNA reads TGCGCCAGCAGCGACTTACAGGGGGGTGAGCAGTTCTTC. The complete variable domain, with remaining parts taken from reference TRBV5-1 and TRBJ2-1, reads KAGVTQTPRYLIKTRGQQVTLSCSPISGHRSVSWYQQTPGQGLQFLFEYFSETQRNKGNFPGRFSGRQFSNSRSEMNVSTLELGDSALYLCASSDLQGGEQFFGPGTRLTVL.

CDR3 sequence: CAIIFVSGVKAPPNQPQHF. CDR3 bases: TGTGCCATCATTTTTGTCTCGGGGGTCAAGGCCCCACCGAATCAGCCCCAGCATTTT. The rearrangement uses TRBV10-3 and TRBJ1-5; D is possibly TRBD1 (5 bases). The CDR3 runs to 19 residues. Germline CDR1 reads ENHRY; CDR2 reads SYGVKD. V lost 7 bases and J lost 4, with 29 bases in between.

In regard to this clone: The same CDR3 also results from other DNA sequences found in this sample. The chain uses TRBV7-3 and TRBJ1-1, with D maybe TRBD1 (5 bases). The CDR3 is 13 residues long. The germline CDR1 and CDR2 sequences are SGHTA and FQGTGA. The V end was cut by 3 bases, the J end by 1 base, with 6 bases between. CDR3 sequence: CASSLQGNTEAFF. DNA of the CDR3: TGTGCCAGCAGCTTGCAGGGGAACACTGAAGCTTTCTTT. Together with reference TRBV7-3 and TRBJ1-1, the CDR3 gives the full variable domain: GAGVSQTPSNKVTEKGKYVELRCDPISGHTALYWYRQSLGQGPEFLIYFQGTGAADDSGLPNDRFFAVRPEGSVSTLKIQRTERGDSAVYLCASSLQGNTEAFFGQGTRLTVV.

This clone was observed a single time. V and J are TRBV7-3 and TRBJ2-2, with 8 bases that match TRBD1. The CDR3 is made up of 14 amino acids. CDR1 SGHTA and CDR2 FQGTGA come from the germline V gene. The V gene end was trimmed by 6 bases and the J gene end by 5 bases; junction bases not matched to a gene: 5. The CDR3 DNA reads TGTGCCAGCAGGGGGACAGGACGTACCGGGGAGCTGTTTTTT. Protein: CASRGTGRTGELFF.

The DNA of the CDR3 is TGTGCCAGCAGTGAGGGATACGATAATTCACCCCTCCACTTT. The encoded protein is CASSEGYDNSPLHF. The V gene is TRBV7-8, the J gene TRBJ1-6; D call uncertain. This CDR3 has 14 amino acids. Germline V gives CDR1 SGHVS, CDR2 FQNEAQ. The V end was cut by 6 bases, the J end by 5 bases, with 11 bases between. The whole variable domain, remainder taken from reference TRBV7-8 and TRBJ1-6, is GAGVSQSPRYKVAKRGQDVALRCDPISGHVSLFWYQQALGQGPEFLTYFQNEAQLDKSGLPSDRFFAERPEGSVSTLKIQRTQQEDSAVYLCASSEGYDNSPLHFGNGTRLTVT.